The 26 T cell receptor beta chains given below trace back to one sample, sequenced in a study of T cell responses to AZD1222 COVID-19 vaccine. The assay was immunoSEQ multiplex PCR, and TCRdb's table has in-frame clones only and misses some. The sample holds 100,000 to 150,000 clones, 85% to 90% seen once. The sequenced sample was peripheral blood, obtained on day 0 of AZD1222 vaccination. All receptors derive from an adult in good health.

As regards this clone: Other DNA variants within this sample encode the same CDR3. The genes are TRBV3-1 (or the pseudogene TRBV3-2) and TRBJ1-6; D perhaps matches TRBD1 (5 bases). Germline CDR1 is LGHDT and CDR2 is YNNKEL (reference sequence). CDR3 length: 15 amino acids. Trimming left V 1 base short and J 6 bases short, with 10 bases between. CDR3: CASSQAGQGNSPLHF. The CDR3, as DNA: TGTGCCAGCAGCCAAGCGGGCCAGGGTAATTCACCCCTCCACTTT.

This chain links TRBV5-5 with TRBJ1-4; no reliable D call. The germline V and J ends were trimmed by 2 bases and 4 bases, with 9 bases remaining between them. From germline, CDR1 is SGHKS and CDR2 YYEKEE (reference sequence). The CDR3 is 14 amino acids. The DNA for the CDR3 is TGTGCCAGCAGCTTTACAGACATTAATGAAAAACTGTTTTTT. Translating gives CASSFTDINEKLFF.

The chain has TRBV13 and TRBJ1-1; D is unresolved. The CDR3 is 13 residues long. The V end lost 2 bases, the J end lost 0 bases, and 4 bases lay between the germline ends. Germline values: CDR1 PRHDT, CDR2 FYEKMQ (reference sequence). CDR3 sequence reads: CASSLMMNTEAFF. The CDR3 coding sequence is TGTGCCAGCAGCTTAATGATGAACACTGAAGCTTTCTTT.

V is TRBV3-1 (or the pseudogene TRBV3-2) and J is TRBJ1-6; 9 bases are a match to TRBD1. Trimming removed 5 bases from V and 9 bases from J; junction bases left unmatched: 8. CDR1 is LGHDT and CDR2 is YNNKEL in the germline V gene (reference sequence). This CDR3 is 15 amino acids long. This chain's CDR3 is CASSKGQGFRSPLHF. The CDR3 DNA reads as TGTGCCAGCAGCAAGGGACAGGGATTCCGTTCACCCCTCCACTTT.

DNA for the CDR3: TGTGCCAGCAGCTTAGGGCTAGCGGGCGACCCGACGGGCACAGATACGCAGTATTTT. Its translation is CASSLGLAGDPTGTDTQYF. This chain connects TRBV7-2 to TRBJ2-3; 8 positions agree with TRBD2. Germline loops: CDR1 SGHTA, CDR2 FQGNSA. J lost 1 base, V lost 1 base, and 13 bases had no gene match. This CDR3 comprises 19 residues.

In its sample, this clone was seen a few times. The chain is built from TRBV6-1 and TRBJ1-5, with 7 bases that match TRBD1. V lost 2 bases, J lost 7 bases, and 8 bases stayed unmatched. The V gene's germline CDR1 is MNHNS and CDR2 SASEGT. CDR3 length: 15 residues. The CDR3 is CASSESGGFRQPQHF. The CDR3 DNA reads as TGTGCCAGCAGTGAATCAGGGGGGTTTAGGCAGCCCCAGCATTTT.

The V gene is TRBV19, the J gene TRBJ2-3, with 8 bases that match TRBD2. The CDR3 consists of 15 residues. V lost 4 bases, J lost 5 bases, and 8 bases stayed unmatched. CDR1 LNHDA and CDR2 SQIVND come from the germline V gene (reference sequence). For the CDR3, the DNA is TGTGCCAGTAGTAAGCGGGAGTGGGGCGGAGATACGCAGTATTTT. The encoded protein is CASSKREWGGDTQYF.

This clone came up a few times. The CDR3 coding sequence is TGTGCCAGCAGCTTATCTACAGGGGGCACCGGGGAGCTGTTTTTT. It translates to CASSLSTGGTGELFF. The rearrangement links TRBV7-2 to TRBJ2-2; 8 bases agree with TRBD1. V trimming: 2 bases; J trimming: 4 bases; junction bases outside the gene matches: 3. From germline, CDR1 is SGHTA and CDR2 FQGNSA. This CDR3 comprises 15 residues.

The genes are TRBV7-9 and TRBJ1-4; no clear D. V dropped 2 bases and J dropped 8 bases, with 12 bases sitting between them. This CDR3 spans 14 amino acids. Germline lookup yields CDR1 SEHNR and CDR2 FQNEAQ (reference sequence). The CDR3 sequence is CASSLTTQTEKLFF. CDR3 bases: TGTGCCAGCAGCTTAACTACCCAGACCGAAAAACTGTTTTTT.

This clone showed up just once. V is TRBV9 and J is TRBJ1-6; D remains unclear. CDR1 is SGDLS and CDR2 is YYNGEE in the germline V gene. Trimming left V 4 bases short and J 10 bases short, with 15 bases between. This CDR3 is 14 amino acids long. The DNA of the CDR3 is TGTGCCAGCAGCCCCCGCCGGGTGGGGTCACCCCTCCACTTT. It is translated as CASSPRRVGSPLHF.

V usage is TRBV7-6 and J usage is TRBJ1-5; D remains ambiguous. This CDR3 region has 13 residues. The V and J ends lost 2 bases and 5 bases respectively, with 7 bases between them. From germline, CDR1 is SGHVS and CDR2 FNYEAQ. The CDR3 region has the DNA TGTGCCAGCAGCTTAAGGTGGGATCAGCCCCAGCATTTT. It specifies CASSLRWDQPQHF.

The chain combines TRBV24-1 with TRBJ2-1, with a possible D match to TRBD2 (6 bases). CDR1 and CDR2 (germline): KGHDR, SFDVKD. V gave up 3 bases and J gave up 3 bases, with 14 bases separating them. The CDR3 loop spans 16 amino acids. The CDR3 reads CATSDAGPSNYNEQFF. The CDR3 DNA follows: TGTGCCACCAGTGATGCGGGACCGTCTAACTACAATGAGCAGTTCTTC.

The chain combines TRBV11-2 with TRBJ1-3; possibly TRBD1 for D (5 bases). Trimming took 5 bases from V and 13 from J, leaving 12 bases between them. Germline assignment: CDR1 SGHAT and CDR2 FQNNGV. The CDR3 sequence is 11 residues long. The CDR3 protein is CASSPDRKIYF. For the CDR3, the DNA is TGTGCCAGCAGCCCCGACAGAAAGATATATTTT.

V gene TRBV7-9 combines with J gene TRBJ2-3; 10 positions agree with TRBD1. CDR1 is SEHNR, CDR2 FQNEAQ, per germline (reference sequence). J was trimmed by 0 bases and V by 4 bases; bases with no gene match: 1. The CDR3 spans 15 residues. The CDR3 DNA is TGTGCCAGCAGCTGGACAGGGGGTAGCACAGATACGCAGTATTTT. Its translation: CASSWTGGSTDTQYF.

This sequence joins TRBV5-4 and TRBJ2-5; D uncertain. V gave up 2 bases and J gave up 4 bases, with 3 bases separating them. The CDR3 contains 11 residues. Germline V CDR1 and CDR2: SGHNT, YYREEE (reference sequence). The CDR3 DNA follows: TGTGCCAGCAGCTTCTTAGAGACCCAGTACTTC. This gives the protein CASSFLETQYF.

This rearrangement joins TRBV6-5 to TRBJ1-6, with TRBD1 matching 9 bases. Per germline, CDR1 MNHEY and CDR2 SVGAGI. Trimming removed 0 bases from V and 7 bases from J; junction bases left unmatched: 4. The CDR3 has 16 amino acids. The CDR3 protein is CASSYSGTGKNSPLHF. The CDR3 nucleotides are TGTGCCAGCAGTTACTCGGGGACAGGGAAAAATTCACCCCTCCACTTT.

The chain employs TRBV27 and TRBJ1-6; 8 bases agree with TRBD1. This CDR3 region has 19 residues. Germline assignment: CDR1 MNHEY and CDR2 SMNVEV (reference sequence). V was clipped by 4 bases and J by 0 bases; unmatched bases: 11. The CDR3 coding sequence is TGTGCCAGCAGTTCGAAAGGACAGGGACTCAGCTCCTATAATTCACCCCTCCACTTT. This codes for CASSSKGQGLSSYNSPLHF.

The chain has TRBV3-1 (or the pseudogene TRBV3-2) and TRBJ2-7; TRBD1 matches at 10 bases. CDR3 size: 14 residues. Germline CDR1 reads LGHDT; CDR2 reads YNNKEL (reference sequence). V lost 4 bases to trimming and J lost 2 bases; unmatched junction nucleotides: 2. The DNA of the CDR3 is TGTGCCAGCAGCCCGGGACAGGGGCCCTACGAGCAGTACTTC. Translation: CASSPGQGPYEQYF.

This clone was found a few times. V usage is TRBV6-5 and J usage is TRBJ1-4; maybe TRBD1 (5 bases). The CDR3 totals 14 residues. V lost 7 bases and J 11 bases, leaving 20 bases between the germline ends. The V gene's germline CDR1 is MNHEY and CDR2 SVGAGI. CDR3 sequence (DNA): TGTGCCAGCATCGAGCCAGGGCCGAGTAGGAAACTGTTTTTT. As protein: CASIEPGPSRKLFF.

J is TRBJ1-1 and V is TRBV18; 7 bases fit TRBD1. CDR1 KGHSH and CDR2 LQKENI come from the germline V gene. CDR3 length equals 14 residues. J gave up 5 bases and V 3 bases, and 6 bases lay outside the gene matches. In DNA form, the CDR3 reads TGTGCCAGCTCACCGGGACAGACGGAGACTGAAGCTTTCTTT. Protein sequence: CASSPGQTETEAFF.

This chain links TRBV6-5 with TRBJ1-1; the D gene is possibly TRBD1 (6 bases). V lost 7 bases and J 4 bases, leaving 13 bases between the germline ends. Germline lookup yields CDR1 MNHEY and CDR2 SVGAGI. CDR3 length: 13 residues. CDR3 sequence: CASNRVPSTEAFF. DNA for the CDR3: TGTGCCAGCAACAGGGTCCCAAGCACTGAAGCTTTCTTT.

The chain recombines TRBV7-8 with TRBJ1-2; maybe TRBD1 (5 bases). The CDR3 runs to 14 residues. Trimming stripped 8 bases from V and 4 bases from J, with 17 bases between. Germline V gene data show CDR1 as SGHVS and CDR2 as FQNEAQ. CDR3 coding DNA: TGTGCCAGCCTGAGGTCGGGACTGGGCTATGGCTACACCTTC. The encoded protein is CASLRSGLGYGYTF.

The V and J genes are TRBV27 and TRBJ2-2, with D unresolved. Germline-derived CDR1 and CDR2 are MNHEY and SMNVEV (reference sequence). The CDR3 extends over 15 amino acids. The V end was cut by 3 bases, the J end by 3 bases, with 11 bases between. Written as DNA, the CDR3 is TGTGCCAGCAGTTTTGGGCCTATGTACACCGGGGAGCTGTTTTTT. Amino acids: CASSFGPMYTGELFF.

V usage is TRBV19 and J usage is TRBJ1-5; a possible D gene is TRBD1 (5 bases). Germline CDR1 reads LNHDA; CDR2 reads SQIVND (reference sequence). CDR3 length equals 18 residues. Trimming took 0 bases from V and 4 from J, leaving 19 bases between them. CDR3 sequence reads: CASSIDQRQTRGNQPQHF. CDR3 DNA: TGTGCCAGTAGTATAGACCAAAGACAGACCCGGGGGAATCAGCCCCAGCATTTT.

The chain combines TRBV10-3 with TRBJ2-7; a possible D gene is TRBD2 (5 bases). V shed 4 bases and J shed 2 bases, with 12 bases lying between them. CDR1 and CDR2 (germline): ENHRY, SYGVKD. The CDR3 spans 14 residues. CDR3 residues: CAISVASGPYEQYF. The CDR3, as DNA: TGTGCCATCAGTGTCGCCAGCGGCCCCTACGAGCAGTACTTC.

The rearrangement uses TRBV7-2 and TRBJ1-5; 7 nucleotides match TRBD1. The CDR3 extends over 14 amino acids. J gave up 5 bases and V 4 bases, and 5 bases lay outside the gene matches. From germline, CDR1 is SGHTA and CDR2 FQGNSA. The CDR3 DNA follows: TGTGCCAGCAGCTCCGGGACAGCGCATCAGCCCCAGCATTTT. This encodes CASSSGTAHQPQHF.